This T cell receptor (beta chain) derives from a study of identical twins. Findings and limits, study-wide: With beta out-of-frame sequences, excess sharing by twins was weaker. Shared out-of-frame alpha sequences (those common to twins) showed excess low generation probability.

Each CDR3 protein is one row after TCRdb ran MiXCR on the 5' RACE reads. The sample consists of 250,000 to 350,000 distinct CDR3 sequences, roughly 9.8% of them appearing once. With regard to this clonotype: What it binds is not known.

Germline loops: CDR1 SGHVS, CDR2 FNYEAQ. Germline trimming cut 5 bases from V and 0 bases from J; bases unmatched to any gene: 14. The CDR3 length is 18 residues. These data are also associated with another study on yellow fever vaccine responses in identical twins. Turning to that study: Twins showed a vaccine T cell response that reportedly seemed partly convergent, partly personalized.

The sequencing sample was made of CD8+ T cells sorted from blood. The TCR originated in a woman under 30 in good health. The rearrangement joins TRBV7-6 to TRBJ2-7, with TRBD2 matching over 9 bases. Here the CDR3 reads CASSPFGGLAGYSYEQYF. The CDR3 nucleotides read TGTGCCAGCAGCCCTTTTGGGGGCCTAGCGGGGTACTCCTACGAGCAGTACTTC.